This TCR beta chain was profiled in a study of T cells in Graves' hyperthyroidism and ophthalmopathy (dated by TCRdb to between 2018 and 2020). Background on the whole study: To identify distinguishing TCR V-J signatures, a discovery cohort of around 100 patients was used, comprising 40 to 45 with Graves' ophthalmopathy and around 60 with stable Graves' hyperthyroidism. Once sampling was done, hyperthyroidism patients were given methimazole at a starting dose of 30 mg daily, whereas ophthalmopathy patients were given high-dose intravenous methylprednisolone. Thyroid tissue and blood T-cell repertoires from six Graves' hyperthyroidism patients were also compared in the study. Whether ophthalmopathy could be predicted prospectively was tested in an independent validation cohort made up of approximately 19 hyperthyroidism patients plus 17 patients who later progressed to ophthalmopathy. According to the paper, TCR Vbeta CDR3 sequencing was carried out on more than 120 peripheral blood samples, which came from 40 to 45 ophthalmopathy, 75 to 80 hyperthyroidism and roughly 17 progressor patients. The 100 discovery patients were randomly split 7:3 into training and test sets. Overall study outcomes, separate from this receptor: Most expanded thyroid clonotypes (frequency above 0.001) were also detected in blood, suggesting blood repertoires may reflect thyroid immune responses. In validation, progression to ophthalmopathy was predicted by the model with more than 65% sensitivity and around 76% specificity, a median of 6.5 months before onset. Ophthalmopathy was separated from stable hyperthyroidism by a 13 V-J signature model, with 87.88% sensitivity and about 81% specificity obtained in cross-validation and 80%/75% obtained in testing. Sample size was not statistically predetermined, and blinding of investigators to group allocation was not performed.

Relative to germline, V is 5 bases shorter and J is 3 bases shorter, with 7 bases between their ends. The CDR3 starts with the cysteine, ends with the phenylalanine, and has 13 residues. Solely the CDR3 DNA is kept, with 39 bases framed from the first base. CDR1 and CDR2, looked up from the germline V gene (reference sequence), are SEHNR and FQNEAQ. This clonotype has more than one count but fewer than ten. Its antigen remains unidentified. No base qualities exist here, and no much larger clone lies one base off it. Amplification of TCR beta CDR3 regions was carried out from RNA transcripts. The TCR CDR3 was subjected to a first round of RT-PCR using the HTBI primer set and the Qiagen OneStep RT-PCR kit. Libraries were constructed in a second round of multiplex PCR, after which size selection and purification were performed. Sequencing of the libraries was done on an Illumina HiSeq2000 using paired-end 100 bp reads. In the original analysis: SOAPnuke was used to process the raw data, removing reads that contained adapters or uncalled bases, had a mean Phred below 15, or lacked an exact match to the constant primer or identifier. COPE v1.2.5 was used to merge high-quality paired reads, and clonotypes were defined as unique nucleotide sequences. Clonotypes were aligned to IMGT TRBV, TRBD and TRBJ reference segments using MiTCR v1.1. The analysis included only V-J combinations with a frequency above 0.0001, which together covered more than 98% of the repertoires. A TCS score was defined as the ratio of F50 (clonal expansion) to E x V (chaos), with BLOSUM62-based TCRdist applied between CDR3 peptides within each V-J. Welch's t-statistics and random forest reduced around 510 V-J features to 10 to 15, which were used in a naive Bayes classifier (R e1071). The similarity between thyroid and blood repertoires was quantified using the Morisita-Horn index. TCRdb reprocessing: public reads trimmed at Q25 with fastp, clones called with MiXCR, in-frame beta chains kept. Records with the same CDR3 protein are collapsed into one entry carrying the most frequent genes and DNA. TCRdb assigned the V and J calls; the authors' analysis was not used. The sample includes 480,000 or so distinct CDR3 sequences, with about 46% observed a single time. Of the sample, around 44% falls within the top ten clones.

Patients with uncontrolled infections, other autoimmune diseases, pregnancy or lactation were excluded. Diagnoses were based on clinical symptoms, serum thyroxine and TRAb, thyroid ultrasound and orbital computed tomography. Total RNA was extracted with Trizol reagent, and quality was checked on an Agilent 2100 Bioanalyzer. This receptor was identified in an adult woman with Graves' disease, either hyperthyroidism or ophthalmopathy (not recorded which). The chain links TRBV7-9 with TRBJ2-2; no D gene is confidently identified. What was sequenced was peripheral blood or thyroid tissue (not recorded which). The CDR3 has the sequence CASSHRDTGELFF. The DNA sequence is TGTGCCAGCAGCCACCGGGACACCGGGGAGCTGTTTTTT.